These T cell receptor beta chains were read from a single sample in a study of OX40 agonist ivuxolimab in advanced cancers. The protocol was immunoSEQ multiplex PCR, while the TCRdb copy is restricted to in-frame clones and leaves out a portion. The sample yields about 82,000 clones, approximately 82% seen once. This sample comprised CD4+ or CD8+ T cells sorted from blood, obtained in a trial of the OX40 agonist ivuxolimab. The origin of the receptors is an adult with an advanced solid tumor such as melanoma, head and neck, liver or kidney cancer. Each CDR3 is given with its conserved first and last residue. Each record gives: CDR3 length, clone size, D gene, V gene, J gene, CDR3 DNA, CDR3 protein. The D gene is left open where the match is weak. Rows may omit the clone size; those that give it use once, few, many or a size class.

CDR3 length: 14; clone size: -; D gene: -; V gene: TRBV19; J gene: TRBJ2-5; CDR3 DNA: TGTGCCAGTAGTCCTAGAAGTCTGGGGGAGACCCAGTACTTC; CDR3 protein: CASSPRSLGETQYF
CDR3 length: 16; clone size: -; D gene: -; V gene: TRBV19; J gene: TRBJ1-4; CDR3 DNA: TGTGCCAGTAGTATGCGGTCAGGGATGGGTAATGAAAAACTGTTTTTT; CDR3 protein: CASSMRSGMGNEKLFF
CDR3 length: 16; clone size: -; D gene: -; V gene: TRBV19; J gene: TRBJ1-5; CDR3 DNA: TGTGCCAGTAGTATGTTTCAGGGCTTCAGCAATCAGCCCCAGCATTTT; CDR3 protein: CASSMFQGFSNQPQHF
CDR3 length: 10; clone size: few; D gene: -; V gene: TRBV6-1; J gene: TRBJ1-2; CDR3 DNA: TGTGCCAGCAGCTCGCGGGGCTACACCTTC; CDR3 protein: CASSSRGYTF
CDR3 length: 18; clone size: few; D gene: TRBD1; V gene: TRBV12-5; J gene: TRBJ2-7; CDR3 DNA: TGTGCTAGTGGTTTGCCGATTCAATGGGACAGGAGCTCCTACGAGCAGTACTTC; CDR3 protein: CASGLPIQWDRSSYEQYF
CDR3 length: 15; clone size: -; D gene: TRBD1; V gene: TRBV19; J gene: TRBJ2-1; CDR3 DNA: TGTGCCAGTAGTATATGGGGACAGGGTGGGGGTGAGCAGTTCTTC; CDR3 protein: CASSIWGQGGGEQFF
CDR3 length: 14; clone size: -; D gene: -; V gene: TRBV5-8; J gene: TRBJ2-3; CDR3 DNA: TGTGCCAGCAGTCTTAGGACAGTCACAGATACGCAGTATTTT; CDR3 protein: CASSLRTVTDTQYF
CDR3 length: 16; clone size: -; D gene: -; V gene: TRBV27; J gene: TRBJ2-2; CDR3 DNA: TGTGCCAGCAGTTCTATGACTGAGGGCAGGCCCGGGGAGCTGTTTTTT; CDR3 protein: CASSSMTEGRPGELFF
CDR3 length: 14; clone size: -; D gene: -; V gene: TRBV7-9; J gene: TRBJ1-6; CDR3 DNA: TGTGCCAGCAGCTTATCTCGGCAAAATTCACCCCTCCACTTT; CDR3 protein: CASSLSRQNSPLHF
CDR3 length: 17; clone size: -; D gene: TRBD1; V gene: TRBV7-8; J gene: TRBJ1-2; CDR3 DNA: TGTGCCAGCAGCTTCGCCCGGGACAGCTTCTTTTTCTATGGCTACACCTTC; CDR3 protein: CASSFARDSFFFYGYTF
CDR3 length: 14; clone size: once; D gene: -; V gene: TRBV6-5; J gene: TRBJ1-2; CDR3 DNA: TGTGCCACCCACCTTGTGGGGGGAAGCTATGGCTACACCTTC; CDR3 protein: CATHLVGGSYGYTF
CDR3 length: 15; clone size: -; D gene: -; V gene: TRBV7-2; J gene: TRBJ1-6; CDR3 DNA: TGTGCCAGCAGCTCACAGGGCTACTATAATTCACCCCTCCACTTT; CDR3 protein: CASSSQGYYNSPLHF
CDR3 length: 19; clone size: once; D gene: TRBD2; V gene: TRBV18; J gene: TRBJ2-2; CDR3 DNA: TGTGCCAGCTCACCCCGCTCCCCAGCGGGGGACTCATGGCCCGGGGAGCTGTTTTTT; CDR3 protein: CASSPRSPAGDSWPGELFF
CDR3 length: 15; clone size: -; D gene: TRBD2; V gene: TRBV27; J gene: TRBJ2-3; CDR3 DNA: TGTGCCAGCGGTAGGACTAGCGGGGGGACATACACGCAGTATTTT; CDR3 protein: CASGRTSGGTYTQYF
CDR3 length: 13; clone size: -; D gene: -; V gene: TRBV7-2; J gene: TRBJ1-4; CDR3 DNA: TGTGCCAGCAGCTTGGCAGCTGGTGAAAAACTGTTTTTT; CDR3 protein: CASSLAAGEKLFF
CDR3 length: 16; clone size: -; D gene: TRBD1; V gene: TRBV6-6; J gene: TRBJ1-2; CDR3 DNA: TGTGCCAGCAGTTCGGTTTTTGACCAGGGGGCCCCCGGCTACACCTTC; CDR3 protein: CASSSVFDQGAPGYTF
CDR3 length: 15; clone size: -; D gene: -; V gene: TRBV7-9; J gene: TRBJ2-5; CDR3 DNA: TGTGCCAGCAGCTTAAGTGGGGAATCTGGGGAGACCCAGTACTTC; CDR3 protein: CASSLSGESGETQYF
CDR3 length: 15; clone size: -; D gene: TRBD1; V gene: TRBV7-8; J gene: TRBJ1-2; CDR3 DNA: TGTGCCAGCAGCCCCGGGGGGACAGGGGGCTATGGCTACACCTTC; CDR3 protein: CASSPGGTGGYGYTF
CDR3 length: 14; clone size: few; D gene: -; V gene: TRBV27; J gene: TRBJ2-2; CDR3 DNA: TGTGCCAGCAGTTTCTCCAGGGACACCGGGGAGCTGTTTTTT; CDR3 protein: CASSFSRDTGELFF
CDR3 length: 12; clone size: medium-sized; D gene: -; V gene: TRBV30; J gene: TRBJ1-2; CDR3 DNA: TGTGCCTGGAGTGGAGGGCCTGATGGCTACACCTTC; CDR3 protein: CAWSGGPDGYTF
CDR3 length: 17; clone size: -; D gene: TRBD2; V gene: TRBV7-7; J gene: TRBJ2-3; CDR3 DNA: TGTGCCAGCAGCTTAGTAGGGCTAGCGGGGGTTACAGATACGCAGTATTTT; CDR3 protein: CASSLVGLAGVTDTQYF
CDR3 length: 14; clone size: -; D gene: -; V gene: TRBV18; J gene: TRBJ1-1; CDR3 DNA: TGTGCCAGCTCAATGGCTCAGGGGAACACTGAAGCTTTCTTT; CDR3 protein: CASSMAQGNTEAFF
CDR3 length: 12; clone size: -; D gene: TRBD1; V gene: TRBV7-9; J gene: TRBJ2-1; CDR3 DNA: TGTGCCAGCAGCTTAGTGGACAGGGAGCAGTTCTTC; CDR3 protein: CASSLVDREQFF
CDR3 length: 14; clone size: -; D gene: TRBD1; V gene: TRBV19; J gene: TRBJ2-7; CDR3 DNA: TGTGCCAGTAGTAAGGACAGGGGGCTCTACGAGCAGTACTTC; CDR3 protein: CASSKDRGLYEQYF
CDR3 length: 18; clone size: few; D gene: -; V gene: TRBV19; J gene: TRBJ1-5; CDR3 DNA: TGTGCCAGTAGCCCTCTCCCCCCCCCAGGGGAAAACAATCAGCCCCAGCATTTT; CDR3 protein: CASSPLPPPGENNQPQHF
CDR3 length: 17; clone size: -; D gene: -; V gene: TRBV7-2; J gene: TRBJ1-2; CDR3 DNA: TGTGCCAGCAGCGGACAATCGGGACCGGGCGGAGGCTATGGCTACACCTTC; CDR3 protein: CASSGQSGPGGGYGYTF
CDR3 length: 17; clone size: -; D gene: -; V gene: TRBV6-1; J gene: TRBJ1-2; CDR3 DNA: TGTGCCAGCAGTGAAGCCGGGTATAACAGGGTGGACTATGGCTACACCTTC; CDR3 protein: CASSEAGYNRVDYGYTF
CDR3 length: 14; clone size: -; D gene: -; V gene: TRBV7-2; J gene: TRBJ2-7; CDR3 DNA: TGTGCCAGCAGCTTAATCCAGGGCCCCTACGAGCAGTACTTC; CDR3 protein: CASSLIQGPYEQYF
CDR3 length: 16; clone size: -; D gene: -; V gene: TRBV18; J gene: TRBJ1-2; CDR3 DNA: TGTGCCAGCTCAGTAAACCCGTTGGACAGCCTCTATGGCTACACCTTC; CDR3 protein: CASSVNPLDSLYGYTF
CDR3 length: 13; clone size: -; D gene: -; V gene: TRBV5-6; J gene: TRBJ2-5; CDR3 DNA: TGTGCCAGCAGCTTAAGACCTCGGGAGACCCAGTACTTC; CDR3 protein: CASSLRPRETQYF
CDR3 length: 13; clone size: -; D gene: TRBD2; V gene: TRBV7-2; J gene: TRBJ2-5; CDR3 DNA: TGTGCCAGCAGCCCGACTAGCGTAGAGACCCAGTACTTC; CDR3 protein: CASSPTSVETQYF
CDR3 length: 14; clone size: -; D gene: -; V gene: TRBV7-8; J gene: TRBJ2-5; CDR3 DNA: TGTGCCAGCAGCTTAGTCCCGGGACAAGAGACCCAGTACTTC; CDR3 protein: CASSLVPGQETQYF
CDR3 length: 15; clone size: many; D gene: TRBD1; V gene: TRBV7-6; J gene: TRBJ2-7; CDR3 DNA: TGTGCCAGCAGCTTAGAACAGGGGTTCTACTACGAGCAGTACTTC; CDR3 protein: CASSLEQGFYYEQYF
CDR3 length: 14; clone size: -; D gene: -; V gene: TRBV5-6; J gene: TRBJ2-5; CDR3 DNA: TGTGCCAGCACCCCAGGGGGGCTCCAAGAGACCCAGTACTTC; CDR3 protein: CASTPGGLQETQYF
CDR3 length: 15; clone size: -; D gene: TRBD2; V gene: TRBV7-2; J gene: TRBJ2-5; CDR3 DNA: TGTGCCAGCAGCTTCGGGGGGGGCCGGGATGAGACCCAGTACTTC; CDR3 protein: CASSFGGGRDETQYF
CDR3 length: 14; clone size: -; D gene: -; V gene: TRBV19; J gene: TRBJ1-1; CDR3 DNA: TGTGCCAGTAGTATAACCCCGGGAAACACTGAAGCTTTCTTT; CDR3 protein: CASSITPGNTEAFF
CDR3 length: 17; clone size: -; D gene: TRBD2; V gene: TRBV6-4; J gene: TRBJ2-5; CDR3 DNA: TGTGCCAGCAGTGATCGGGGCTGGACTAGCGGCTCAGAGACCCAGTACTTC; CDR3 protein: CASSDRGWTSGSETQYF
CDR3 length: 13; clone size: once; D gene: -; V gene: TRBV30; J gene: TRBJ1-2; CDR3 DNA: TGTGCCTGGAGTGTAATAGGGGATCGTGGCTACACCTTC; CDR3 protein: CAWSVIGDRGYTF
CDR3 length: 13; clone size: -; D gene: TRBD1; V gene: TRBV30; J gene: TRBJ1-4; CDR3 DNA: TGTGCCTGGAGTGTACAGGGGGCCCAGAAACTGTTTTTT; CDR3 protein: CAWSVQGAQKLFF
CDR3 length: 14; clone size: -; D gene: -; V gene: TRBV7-2; J gene: TRBJ1-6; CDR3 DNA: TGTGCCAGCAGCTTAGTGGCGGGAAATTCACCCCTCCACTTT; CDR3 protein: CASSLVAGNSPLHF
CDR3 length: 14; clone size: -; D gene: -; V gene: TRBV7-9; J gene: TRBJ1-6; CDR3 DNA: TGTGCCAGCAGCTTAGTGGGCAGTAGCTCACCCCTCCACTTT; CDR3 protein: CASSLVGSSSPLHF
CDR3 length: 13; clone size: -; D gene: -; V gene: TRBV5-4; J gene: TRBJ2-5; CDR3 DNA: TGTGCCAGCACCACCGATCGGCGGGAGACCCAGTACTTC; CDR3 protein: CASTTDRRETQYF
CDR3 length: 16; clone size: -; D gene: TRBD2; V gene: TRBV6-6; J gene: TRBJ2-7; CDR3 DNA: TGTGCCAGCAGCCTTTGGGCTAGCGGGGGGCCGGGGGAGCAGTACTTC; CDR3 protein: CASSLWASGGPGEQYF
CDR3 length: 14; clone size: -; D gene: -; V gene: TRBV14; J gene: TRBJ2-7; CDR3 DNA: TGTGCCAGCAGCCTCAATGCAGGGGCCTACGAGCAGTACTTC; CDR3 protein: CASSLNAGAYEQYF
CDR3 length: 16; clone size: -; D gene: TRBD1; V gene: TRBV18; J gene: TRBJ2-7; CDR3 DNA: TGTGCCAGCTCACCCTTAGGACCGGGACAGGGACTCGAGCAGTACTTC; CDR3 protein: CASSPLGPGQGLEQYF
CDR3 length: 15; clone size: -; D gene: -; V gene: TRBV5-1; J gene: TRBJ2-2; CDR3 DNA: TGCGCCAGCAGCCCCAGAGACCCGGCAATCGGGGAGCTGTTTTTT; CDR3 protein: CASSPRDPAIGELFF
CDR3 length: 19; clone size: -; D gene: TRBD1; V gene: TRBV6-1; J gene: TRBJ2-7; CDR3 DNA: TGTGCCAGCAGTGTATTGGGACAGGCTCCGGGCTTCCAGGGGTACGAGCAGTACTTC; CDR3 protein: CASSVLGQAPGFQGYEQYF
CDR3 length: 11; clone size: once; D gene: -; V gene: TRBV21-1; J gene: TRBJ2-1; CDR3 DNA: TGTGCCAGCAGCAAAAGGGATGAGCAGTTCTTC; CDR3 protein: CASSKRDEQFF
CDR3 length: 16; clone size: -; D gene: -; V gene: TRBV7-6; J gene: TRBJ1-3; CDR3 DNA: TGTGCCAGCAGCTTAGCACCCCCGCGCTCTGGAAACACCATATATTTT; CDR3 protein: CASSLAPPRSGNTIYF
CDR3 length: 15; clone size: -; D gene: TRBD1; V gene: TRBV6-5; J gene: TRBJ1-5; CDR3 DNA: TGTGCCAGCAGACACCTGACAGGGAGGGATCAGCCCCAGCATTTT; CDR3 protein: CASRHLTGRDQPQHF
CDR3 length: 15; clone size: -; D gene: -; V gene: TRBV19; J gene: TRBJ2-7; CDR3 DNA: TGTGCCAGTACGGAAGAGGCAGGGGCCTCCTACGAGCAGTACTTC; CDR3 protein: CASTEEAGASYEQYF
CDR3 length: 16; clone size: -; D gene: -; V gene: TRBV6-5; J gene: TRBJ2-7; CDR3 DNA: TGTGCCAGCAGTTACTCGGGCGCAGCGGCAAACTACGAGCAGTACTTC; CDR3 protein: CASSYSGAAANYEQYF
CDR3 length: 14; clone size: -; D gene: -; V gene: TRBV5-6; J gene: TRBJ2-7; CDR3 DNA: TGTGCCAGCACGAGCGTGGGACACTACTACGAGCAGTACTTC; CDR3 protein: CASTSVGHYYEQYF
CDR3 length: 15; clone size: -; D gene: TRBD2; V gene: TRBV4-2; J gene: TRBJ2-1; CDR3 DNA: TGTGCCAGCAGCCGGTCGCGGGGGGAATACAATGAGCAGTTCTTC; CDR3 protein: CASSRSRGEYNEQFF
CDR3 length: 18; clone size: -; D gene: -; V gene: TRBV7-2; J gene: TRBJ2-7; CDR3 DNA: TGTGCCAGCAGCTTATTACACAGAGTGGGCGGGGGCTCACACGAGCAGTACTTC; CDR3 protein: CASSLLHRVGGGSHEQYF
CDR3 length: 13; clone size: -; D gene: -; V gene: TRBV7-6; J gene: TRBJ2-3; CDR3 DNA: TGTGCCAGCAGCTTAATAAAAACAGATACGCAGTATTTT; CDR3 protein: CASSLIKTDTQYF
CDR3 length: 15; clone size: -; D gene: -; V gene: TRBV7-9; J gene: TRBJ1-2; CDR3 DNA: TGTGCCAGCAGCCCTGATTGGCCCACCCTAGATGGCTACACCTTC; CDR3 protein: CASSPDWPTLDGYTF
CDR3 length: 14; clone size: -; D gene: -; V gene: TRBV4-3; J gene: TRBJ1-2; CDR3 DNA: TGCGCCAGCAGCCAAGATTGGGCAAAAAATGGCTACACCTTC; CDR3 protein: CASSQDWAKNGYTF